The T cell receptor beta chain under discussion was sequenced for a study of cytomegalovirus exposure and HLA in healthy donors. Study-level background: There were under 140 million unique TCR beta sequences, drawn from approximately 190 million T cells, in an earlier analysis. There were 65 million to 85 million unique TCRs (from HLA-typed donors) in an early data release.

The V end lost 3 bases, the J end lost 2 bases, and 8 bases lay between the germline ends. Germline-derived CDR1 and CDR2 are MNHEY and SVGAGI. The CDR3 has 14 residues. Study outcomes and limitations: Later analysis demonstrated an association between a missense DCLRE1C variant and TCR beta V- and J-gene trimming.

A note on this clone: Its antigen is unidentified.

The PCR had 60 Vbeta and 13 Jbeta primers. Assay: immunoSEQ multiplex PCR; the TCRdb copy retains only in-frame clones and omits some. The sample has hundreds of thousands of clones, 60% to 80% seen once. This receptor was obtained from a male donor in good health and CMV-seronegative. The sequenced material came from PBMCs. The chain recombines TRBV6-5 with TRBJ1-5; the D is unclear. The CDR3 DNA reads TGTGCCAGCAGTTATGGGGAGGGCAATCAGCCCCAGCATTTT. This codes for CASSYGEGNQPQHF.